This T cell receptor beta chain stems from a study of blood T cell repertoires in COVID-19. The overall study: The origin of the acute and convalescent COVID-19 samples was the United States, Italy and Spain. Sources were T cells, B-cell-depleted T cells, or PBMCs; the material itself was cDNA or gDNA.

The CDR3 loop spans 14 amino acids. The junction had 5 bases not matched to a gene; V was cut back by 6 bases and J by 7 bases. The germline V gene encodes CDR1 SNHLY and CDR2 FYNNEI. In the study's own analysis: Amplified reference gene primers provided the basis for estimating nucleated cell counts. The table came from immunoSEQ multiplex PCR; TCRdb's copy has only in-frame clones and leaves some out. V, J and clone size derive from that table, while D and trimming were established from the DNA sequence. The repertoire has some 140,000 clones, roughly 80% of them found once; the top ten carry about a tenth.

The clonotype comes from a man aged 55-75 years who had recovered from COVID-19. The chain couples TRBV2 to TRBJ1-6; 8 positions match TRBD1. The specimen was peripheral blood. CDR3 residues: CASSPQGANSPLHF. The DNA for the CDR3 is TGTGCCAGCAGCCCCCAGGGGGCAAATTCACCCCTCCACTTT.